This T cell receptor (beta chain) was sequenced during a study of OX40 agonist ivuxolimab in advanced cancers. Turning to the overall study: Ivuxolimab, which targeted the costimulatory receptor OX40 (CD134), was an agonistic, fully human IgG2 monoclonal antibody. Intravenous ivuxolimab was administered to patients every 2 weeks at six dose levels: 0.01, 0.1, 0.3, 1.5, 3 and 10 mg/kg. Of the roughly 52 dose-escalation patients, hepatocellular carcinoma was present in about 20, melanoma in approximately 15, renal cell carcinoma in 9 and head and neck cancer in 9. A male proportion of around 81% and a mean age of around 60 years, ranging from about 23 to 79, were recorded for the dose-escalation cohort. Prior anti-PD-1, anti-PD-L1 or anti-CTLA-4 therapy was permitted, and 30% to 45% of dose-escalation patients had received checkpoint inhibitors. Partial responses were achieved by three dose-escalation patients, of whom one had hepatocellular carcinoma and two had cutaneous melanoma. Peripheral TCRbeta sequencing aimed to test whether ivuxolimab altered TCR sequence diversity and caused clonal T-cell expansion. The paper describes the monotherapy dose-escalation part (N ≈ 52 patients) of the phase I trial of ivuxolimab. Overall study outcomes, separate from this receptor: In the 0.1-3.0 mg/kg groups, partial responders were among the patients with the lowest normalized peripheral clonal expansion, particularly in CD8+ T cells. At doses of 0.1 to 3.0 mg/kg, clonal expansion of both CD4+ and CD8+ blood T cells was observed from baseline to week 6. Which antigens the clonally expanded peripheral T cells were specific for was not determined. After ivuxolimab, CD8+ T cells had more expanded clones than CD4+ T cells on average. Low levels of normalized T-cell clonal expansion were also seen in some nonresponding patients.

Patients with autoimmune disease history or receiving systemic immunosuppression were excluded from the trial. Peripheral blood for TCR sequencing was collected from all dose cohorts at baseline, on cycle 4 day 1, and on cycle 7 day 1. The samples were taken from a phase I, first-in-human, multicenter, open-label dose-escalation trial of ivuxolimab. Adults with locally advanced or metastatic melanoma, renal cell, hepatocellular, or head and neck squamous cell carcinoma were enrolled in the trial. Before TCR sequencing, CD4+ T cells and CD8+ T cells were sorted from peripheral blood as separate populations. Genomic DNA was isolated from the sorted cells so that the TCRbeta CDR3 region could be sequenced. TCRbeta CDR3 regions were sequenced using the immunoSEQ Assay. TCRdb took over this immuneACCESS table, retaining in-frame rearrangements with V and J assigned. Such tables are incomplete; in checked studies, under half of the missing clones stem from an unresolved V gene, and the remainder is unexplained. The sample table holds tens of thousands of clones, of which about 86% were seen once. Nearly 0.9% of the sample rests with the top ten.

V lost 6 bases and J lost 8 bases; the stretch between them is 17 bases long. From the germline V gene (reference sequence), CDR1 is MNHNY and CDR2 is SVGAGI. The CDR3 covers 15 residues, taking in both the cysteine and the phenylalanine. Only the CDR3 portion is preserved as DNA: 45 bases, with reading frame beginning at the first base. Points on this clone: The antigen it recognizes is unknown. No base quality values were provided; no much bigger clone lies one nucleotide off.

The chain is made from TRBV6-6 and TRBJ1-6; matching of 6 bases hints at TRBD1 as the D gene. This TCR was sampled from an adult with an advanced solid tumor such as melanoma, head and neck, liver or kidney cancer. The starting material was CD4+ or CD8+ T cells sorted from blood, obtained in a trial of the OX40 agonist ivuxolimab. The CDR3 is CASSLRKGVHSPLHF. The nucleotides read TGTGCCAGCAGCCTCCGGAAGGGGGTTCATTCACCCCTCCACTTT.